Each of the 30 T cell receptor beta chains below was sequenced from the same sample in a study of T cell responses to AZD1222 COVID-19 vaccine. The data were produced by immunoSEQ multiplex PCR, yet TCRdb's version contains in-frame clones alone and is incomplete. The sample shows more than 120,000 clones, about 86% of them seen only once. The sequenced sample was peripheral blood, obtained 28 days after the second AZD1222 dose. The receptor source for this set is an adult who received the AZD1222 COVID-19 vaccine.

The V call is TRBV3-1 (or the pseudogene TRBV3-2), the J call TRBJ1-1, with unresolved D. CDR3 length: 12 amino acids. Per germline, CDR1 LGHDT and CDR2 YNNKEL (reference sequence). Trimming removed 0 bases at V and 10 bases at J, with 9 bases between. The CDR3 nucleotides read TGTGCCAGCAGCCAAGACCAACAGCGAGCTTTCTTT. Translating it yields CASSQDQQRAFF.

The genes are TRBV27 and TRBJ2-3; D uncertain. Trimming left V 5 bases short and J 14 bases short, with 14 bases between. Germline CDR1 reads MNHEY; CDR2 reads SMNVEV (reference sequence). This CDR3 has 11 residues. Written as DNA, the CDR3 is TGTGCCAGCAGTCCCCTCGATATCCGGTATTTT. It specifies CASSPLDIRYF.

The chain couples TRBV7-2 to TRBJ2-5; perhaps TRBD2 as D (6 bases). The CDR3 consists of 15 residues. Germline CDR1 and CDR2: SGHTA and FQGNSA. The V gene lost 5 bases and the J gene lost 5 bases, with 18 bases spanning the gap. This CDR3 reads CASSQSTSWSETQYF. The DNA of the CDR3 is TGTGCCAGCAGCCAATCGACTAGTTGGAGTGAGACCCAGTACTTC.

This chain links TRBV21-1 with TRBJ1-3. TRBV21-1 is annotated as a pseudogene. The CDR3 contains 11 residues. The CDR3 DNA is TGTGCCAGCAGCAAAAAAAACACCATATATTTT. It translates to CASSKKNTIYF.

This chain joins TRBV25-1 and TRBJ2-7; D is possibly TRBD1 or TRBD2 (5 bases each). Germline V gene lookup returns CDR1 MGHDK and CDR2 SYGVNS. The V gene lost 4 bases and the J gene lost 6 bases, with 19 bases spanning the gap. This CDR3 spans 15 amino acids. The chain's CDR3 is CASSGAGSGTSEQYF. The CDR3 nucleotides are TGTGCCAGCAGTGGGGCCGGTTCGGGGACCTCCGAGCAGTACTTC.

This clone was observed a few times. The V call is TRBV11-2, the J call TRBJ2-7; 7 bases fit TRBD1. Germline values: CDR1 SGHAT, CDR2 FQNNGV. This CDR3 is 17 amino acids long. Trimming cost V 5 bases and J 6 bases; bases outside gene matches: 19. The CDR3 DNA reads as TGTGCCAGCAGCCTAGGGGGCCTTCGGCGGTCTACTACCGAGCAGTACTTC. Its translation is CASSLGGLRRSTTEQYF.

V usage is TRBV5-1 and J usage is TRBJ2-7; D is undetermined. This CDR3 spans 14 amino acids. V was clipped by 7 bases and J by 1 base, with 15 bases between them. Germline V gene data show CDR1 as SGHRS and CDR2 as YFSETQ. In DNA form, the CDR3 reads TGCGCCAGCGGGTCCGACTTCGGTTCCTACGAGCAGTACTTC. As protein: CASGSDFGSYEQYF.

This chain links TRBV10-1 with TRBJ2-1; 7 bases agree with TRBD2. CDR3 length: 14 amino acids. Trimming cost V 2 bases and J 5 bases; bases outside gene matches: 3. Germline V gene sequence: CDR1 WNHNN, CDR2 SYGVQD (reference sequence). CDR3 region: CASSEAGVNNEQFF. CDR3 in DNA: TGCGCCAGCAGTGAGGCGGGGGTGAACAATGAGCAGTTCTTC.

V gene TRBV30 combines with J gene TRBJ1-5, with 12 positions matching TRBD1. Germline V gene data show CDR1 as GTSNPN and CDR2 as SVGIG (reference sequence). The CDR3 is 15 residues long. V gave up 2 bases and J gave up 6 bases; unmatched junction bases: 5. The CDR3 loop reads CAWSPGTGGLQPQHF. DNA of the CDR3: TGTGCCTGGAGTCCCGGGACAGGGGGCCTTCAGCCCCAGCATTTT.

The rearrangement joins TRBV10-2 to TRBJ1-5, with 7 nucleotides matching TRBD1. Unmatched junction bases numbered 8, after V lost 3 bases and J lost 6 bases. CDR1 and CDR2 (germline): WSHSY, SAAADI. The CDR3 totals 15 residues. The CDR3 sequence is CASSEKGARSQPQHF. CDR3 nucleotides: TGCGCCAGCAGTGAAAAGGGGGCGAGAAGTCAGCCCCAGCATTTT.

The chain joins TRBV19 to TRBJ1-2; 7 nucleotides line up with TRBD1. Trimming cost V 7 bases and J 1 base; bases outside gene matches: 6. The CDR3 extends over 14 amino acids. CDR1 LNHDA and CDR2 SQIVND come from the germline V gene (reference sequence). CDR3 in amino acids: CASTVTGVNYGYTF. The CDR3, as DNA: TGTGCCAGTACCGTTACAGGGGTTAACTATGGCTACACCTTC.

The chain carries TRBV2 and TRBJ2-5; D is ambiguous. The germline V gene encodes CDR1 SNHLY and CDR2 FYNNEI. The CDR3 covers 14 residues. V gave up 1 base and J gave up 2 bases, with 8 bases separating them. The CDR3 coding sequence is TGTGCCAGCAGTGAAGGGCAGACTCAAGAGACCCAGTACTTC. This gives the protein CASSEGQTQETQYF.

This clone was seen a handful of times. The chain recombines TRBV5-5 with TRBJ1-5; D is unresolved. The CDR3 consists of 12 residues. Trimming removed 2 bases at V and 4 bases at J, with 4 bases between. Germline V gene data show CDR1 as SGHKS and CDR2 as YYEKEE (reference sequence). CDR3 in amino acids: CASSFGNQPQHF. The CDR3 DNA reads TGTGCCAGCAGCTTTGGGAATCAGCCCCAGCATTTT.

The J gene is TRBJ2-3, the V gene TRBV24-1, with D perhaps TRBD1 (6 bases). The V gene's germline CDR1 is KGHDR and CDR2 SFDVKD. The CDR3 loop spans 16 amino acids. V lost 2 bases to trimming and J lost 3 bases, with 14 bases between them. CDR3 nucleotide sequence: TGTGCCACCAGTGATTCCCGGACAGCCAGTACAGATACGCAGTATTTT. This translates into CATSDSRTASTDTQYF.

The chain employs TRBV9 and TRBJ1-4, with TRBD1 as a possible D gene (5 bases). V lost 3 bases and J lost 4, with 10 bases in between. CDR1 SGDLS and CDR2 YYNGEE come from the germline V gene. The CDR3 has 14 amino acids. CDR3: CASSAEGVNEKLFF. The CDR3 coding sequence is TGTGCCAGCAGCGCAGAAGGGGTTAATGAAAAACTGTTTTTT.

CDR3 coding DNA: TGTGCCACCAGCAGAGATTCAGGGGACGAGCAGTACTTC. Translating it yields CATSRDSGDEQYF. This chain connects TRBV15 to TRBJ2-7; weak D call: TRBD1 (6 bases). Between the trimmed V and J ends, which lost 0 bases and 5 bases, there was a span of 8 bases. This CDR3 comprises 13 residues. The germline V gene encodes CDR1 LNHNV and CDR2 YYDKDF (reference sequence).

This chain connects TRBV5-4 to TRBJ2-7; D is ambiguous. The germline CDR1 and CDR2 sequences are SGHNT and YYREEE (reference sequence). The CDR3 loop spans 12 amino acids. The V end lost 4 bases, the J end lost 2 bases, and 7 bases lay between the germline ends. The CDR3 protein is CASSDGPYEQYF. The CDR3, as DNA: TGTGCCAGCAGCGACGGTCCCTACGAGCAGTACTTC.

This clone was seen at least ten times. V gene TRBV9 combines with J gene TRBJ1-1; D call uncertain. Germline V gene sequence: CDR1 SGDLS, CDR2 YYNGEE. The CDR3 runs 12 residues. V shed 0 bases and J shed 4 bases, with 4 bases lying between them. CDR3 nucleotide sequence: TGTGCCAGCAGCGTAGGAGGCACTGAAGCTTTCTTT. Its translation: CASSVGGTEAFF.

The chain links TRBV28 to TRBJ1-5; TRBD1 matches 7 bases. Trimming at V came to 6 bases and at J to 15 bases, leaving 8 bases not matched to a gene. Germline lookup yields CDR1 MDHEN and CDR2 SYDVKM. The CDR3 is 11 residues long. The CDR3 is CASRDRFKWHF. The CDR3 region has the DNA TGTGCCAGCAGGGACAGGTTCAAGTGGCATTTT. Together with reference TRBV28 and TRBJ1-5, the CDR3 gives the full variable domain: DVKVTQSSRYLVKRTGEKVFLECVQDMDHENMFWYRQDPGLGLRLIYFSYDVKMKEKGDIPEGYSVSREKKERFSLILESASTNQTSMYLCASRDRFKWHFGDGTRLSIL.

To note about this clone: The identical CDR3 is also encoded by other nucleotide sequences in the sample. This chain connects TRBV25-1 to TRBJ2-2; D is ambiguous. The CDR3 is 14 amino acids. Trimming cost V 2 bases and J 0 bases, with 4 bases left between them. CDR1 is MGHDK, CDR2 SYGVNS, per germline. CDR3 nucleotide sequence: TGTGCCAGCAGTGAAGTGGCGAACACCGGGGAGCTGTTTTTT. This gives the protein CASSEVANTGELFF. The full variable domain, in which reference TRBV25-1 and TRBJ2-2 provide the parts outside the CDR3, is EADIYQTPRYLVIGTGKKITLECSQTMGHDKMYWYQQDPGMELHLIHYSYGVNSTEKGDLSSESTVSRIRTEHFPLTLESARPSHTSQYLCASSEVANTGELFFGEGSRLTVL.

The sample holds a few counts of this clone. The chain carries TRBV27 and TRBJ1-6; unclear D gene. From germline, CDR1 is MNHEY and CDR2 SMNVEV (reference sequence). This CDR3 region has 12 residues. Trimming cost V 4 bases and J 11 bases, with 9 bases left between them. The CDR3 coding sequence is TGTGCCAGCAGTTCAGCCGGTGCACCCCTCCACTTT. Residues: CASSSAGAPLHF.

V and J are TRBV27 and TRBJ1-5; a weak D match, TRBD1 (5 bases). CDR3 length: 16 residues. The V gene lost 4 bases and the J gene lost 6 bases, with 19 bases spanning the gap. Looked up from germline, CDR1 is MNHEY and CDR2 is SMNVEV (reference sequence). CDR3: CASSSLMGRAIQPQHF. The DNA of the CDR3 is TGTGCCAGCAGTTCCTTAATGGGCAGGGCAATTCAGCCCCAGCATTTT.

The chain recombines TRBV5-5 with TRBJ2-2; D gene unclear. Per the germline V gene, CDR1 is SGHKS and CDR2 is YYEKEE (reference sequence). This CDR3 is 14 amino acids long. Trimming removed 2 bases from V and 3 bases from J, with 8 bases in between. CDR3 bases: TGTGCCAGCAGCTTTTTACAGTACACCGGGGAGCTGTTTTTT. It encodes CASSFLQYTGELFF. The variable domain in full, with the rest retrieved from reference TRBV5-5 and TRBJ2-2, is DAGVTQSPTHLIKTRGQQVTLRCSPISGHKSVSWYQQVLGQGPQFIFQYYEKEERGRGNFPDRFSARQFPNYSSELNVNALLLGDSALYLCASSFLQYTGELFFGEGSRLTVL.

The V and J genes are TRBV29-1 and TRBJ2-3; no definite D call. Looked up from germline, CDR1 is SQVTM and CDR2 is ANQGSEA. Trimming took 5 bases from V and 0 from J, leaving 9 bases between them. This CDR3 has 13 residues. CDR3 bases: TGCAGCGTTTACGGGTTTAGCACAGATACGCAGTATTTT. As protein: CSVYGFSTDTQYF.

In this sample, this clone turned up once. Other DNA sequences of this sample code for an identical CDR3. The gene calls are TRBV12-3 or TRBV12-4 and TRBJ2-7; no reliable D call. The CDR3 has 11 residues. Trimming left V 4 bases short and J 3 bases short, with 4 bases between. CDR3 sequence reads: CASSSYYEQYF. The CDR3 coding sequence is TGTGCCAGCAGTTCGTACTACGAGCAGTACTTC.

The rearrangement joins TRBV10-1 to TRBJ2-1; D gene ambiguous. Germline V gene sequence: CDR1 WNHNN, CDR2 SYGVQD (reference sequence). V was trimmed by 4 bases and J by 0 bases, leaving 13 bases between them. This CDR3 has 16 residues. CDR3 in DNA: TGCGCCAGCAGTGTTACTGGCCGAGCCTCCTACAATGAGCAGTTCTTC. Its protein product is CASSVTGRASYNEQFF.

The V and J genes are TRBV28 and TRBJ1-4; tentative D call: TRBD1 (5 bases). The V gene's germline CDR1 is MDHEN and CDR2 SYDVKM. V lost 3 bases to trimming and J lost 4 bases, with 6 bases between them. The CDR3 covers 13 residues. CDR3 DNA sequence: TGTGCCAGCAGTTTTGGGGGTAATGAAAAACTGTTTTTT. It codes for CASSFGGNEKLFF.

The chain joins TRBV2 to TRBJ2-7; D gene uncertain. The germline V gene has CDR1 SNHLY and CDR2 FYNNEI. This CDR3 spans 12 amino acids. The germline V and J ends were trimmed by 6 bases and 3 bases, with 9 bases remaining between them. The CDR3 DNA reads TGTGCCAGCAGCGTGGCCCTCTACGAGCAGTACTTC. Translated: CASSVALYEQYF.

The chain is built from TRBV19 and TRBJ1-1; possibly TRBD1 for D (5 bases). Germline values: CDR1 LNHDA, CDR2 SQIVND (reference sequence). Trimming left V 4 bases short and J 8 bases short, with 14 bases between. This CDR3 has 13 residues. In DNA form, the CDR3 reads TGTGCCAGTAGTACCAGCCTTAGGGGCGAAGCTTTCTTT. It yields the protein CASSTSLRGEAFF.

The chain uses TRBV12-3 or TRBV12-4 and TRBJ1-2; TRBD1 might be the D (5 bases). The CDR3 has 12 residues. V was cut by 2 bases and J by 12 bases, with 13 bases left in between. CDR3 sequence reads: CASSLQGLGNTF. CDR3 DNA sequence: TGTGCCAGCAGTTTACAGGGATTGGGAAACACCTTC.